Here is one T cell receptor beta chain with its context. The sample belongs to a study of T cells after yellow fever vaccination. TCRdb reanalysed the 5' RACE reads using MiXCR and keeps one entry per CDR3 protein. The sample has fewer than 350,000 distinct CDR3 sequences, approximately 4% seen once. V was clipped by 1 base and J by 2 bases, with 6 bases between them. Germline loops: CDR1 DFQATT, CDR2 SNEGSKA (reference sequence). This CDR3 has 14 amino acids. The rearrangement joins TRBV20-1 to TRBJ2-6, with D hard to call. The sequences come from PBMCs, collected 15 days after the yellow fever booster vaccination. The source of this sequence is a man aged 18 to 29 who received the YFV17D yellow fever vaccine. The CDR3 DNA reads TGCAGTGCTAGAGGAACTGCTGGGGCCAACGTCCTGACTTTC. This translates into CSARGTAGANVLTF.